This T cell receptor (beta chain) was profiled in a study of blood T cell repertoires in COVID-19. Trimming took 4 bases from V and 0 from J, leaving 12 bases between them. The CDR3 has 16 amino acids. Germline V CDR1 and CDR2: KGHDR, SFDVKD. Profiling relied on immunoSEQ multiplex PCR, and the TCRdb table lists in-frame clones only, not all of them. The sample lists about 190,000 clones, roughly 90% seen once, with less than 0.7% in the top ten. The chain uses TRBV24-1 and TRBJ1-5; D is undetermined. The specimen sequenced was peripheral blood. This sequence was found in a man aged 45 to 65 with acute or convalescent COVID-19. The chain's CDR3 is CATSEKGDYSNQPQHF. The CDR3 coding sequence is TGTGCCACCAGTGAGAAAGGAGATTATAGCAATCAGCCCCAGCATTTT.